These 8 T cell receptor beta chains originate from one sample sequenced in a study of blood T cell repertoires in COVID-19. Clones were sequenced by immunoSEQ multiplex PCR, and TCRdb holds only the in-frame ones, with some missing. The sample yields approximately 220,000 clones, around nine tenths seen once. The sample consisted of peripheral blood. The origin of the receptors is a man in his 60s who had recovered from COVID-19.

The chain employs TRBV10-3 and TRBJ2-7, with TRBD1 matching 11 bases. V lost 8 bases and J lost 5; bases outside the gene matches: 5. CDR1 is ENHRY and CDR2 is SYGVKD in the germline V gene. The CDR3 loop spans 13 amino acids. This CDR3 is CAIADRGLDEQYF. The CDR3 DNA is TGTGCCATCGCGGACAGGGGGCTGGACGAGCAGTACTTC.

The chain has TRBV7-2 and TRBJ2-5, with 7 bases aligning to TRBD1. This CDR3 comprises 15 residues. V lost 5 bases, J lost 5 bases, and 11 bases stayed unmatched. Germline assignment: CDR1 SGHTA and CDR2 FQGNSA. The CDR3 spells CASSLGGRVGETQYF. CDR3 DNA sequence: TGTGCCAGCAGCCTAGGGGGCCGGGTCGGGGAGACCCAGTACTTC.

The gene calls are TRBV9 and TRBJ2-2; tentatively, D is TRBD2 (6 bases). Germline V lookup: CDR1 SGDLS, CDR2 YYNGEE. This CDR3 comprises 17 residues. V shed 4 bases and J shed 4 bases, with 20 bases lying between them. CDR3 sequence: CASSPNSYGSGTGELFF. CDR3 coding DNA: TGTGCCAGCAGCCCCAACTCCTACGGGAGCGGCACCGGGGAGCTGTTTTTT.

The rearrangement joins TRBV18 to TRBJ1-6, with D perhaps TRBD1 (5 bases). This CDR3 has 16 amino acids. CDR1 KGHSH and CDR2 LQKENI come from the germline V gene. V shed 6 bases and J shed 5 bases, with 17 bases lying between them. DNA for the CDR3: TGTGCCAGCTCCCAACTCAGGGTAGGGGATAATTCACCCCTCCACTTT. Its protein is CASSQLRVGDNSPLHF.

CDR3 in DNA: TGTGCCAGCAGAGGGACAGCTAGCAATCAGCCCCAGCATTTT. It codes for CASRGTASNQPQHF. The chain joins TRBV2 to TRBJ1-5; TRBD1 aligns across 7 bases. Looked up from germline, CDR1 is SNHLY and CDR2 is FYNNEI. The CDR3 covers 14 residues. J lost 0 bases, V lost 6 bases, and 2 bases had no gene match.

V and J are TRBV11-2 and TRBJ2-7; 8 nucleotides match TRBD1. Unmatched junction bases numbered 3, after V lost 5 bases and J lost 3 bases. Germline CDR1 reads SGHAT; CDR2 reads FQNNGV. The CDR3 is 13 residues long. This CDR3 reads CASSPDRGYEQYF. CDR3 nucleotide sequence: TGTGCCAGCAGCCCCGACAGGGGCTACGAGCAGTACTTC.

The CDR3: CASSSMNEGADTQYF. CDR3 sequence (DNA): TGTGCCAGCAGCTCTATGAACGAGGGGGCAGATACGCAGTATTTT. The gene calls are TRBV7-9 and TRBJ2-3; D may be TRBD1 (6 bases). The ends were cut back, 4 bases at V and 4 bases at J, with 15 bases in the middle. Germline loops: CDR1 SEHNR, CDR2 FQNEAQ (reference sequence). The CDR3 runs to 15 residues.

J is TRBJ1-2 and V is TRBV24-1, with TRBD1 matching over 7 bases. The germline CDR1 and CDR2 sequences are KGHDR and SFDVKD. The CDR3 covers 14 residues. V was pared by 3 bases and J by 8 bases, with 8 bases of the junction left unmatched. The DNA for the CDR3 is TGTGCCACCAGTGATACCCGGACAGGAGAAGGCTACACCTTC. Amino acid sequence: CATSDTRTGEGYTF.